These 8 T cell receptor beta chains came from one sample sequenced in a study of memory CD4+ T cells and cytomegalovirus serostatus. Assay used: immunoSEQ multiplex PCR; TCRdb lists only in-frame clones, some missing. This sample has 35,000 to 50,000 clones; 75% to 85% occur once, and the top ten carry about 6%. Single viable CD3+CD4+CD8-CD45RO+ cells were sorted as the memory CD4+ T cells. Sequenced sample: memory CD4+ T cells from blood. The receptors come from an adult in good health and CMV-seronegative.

The rearrangement links TRBV27 to TRBJ2-3, with TRBD1 matching over 9 bases. The CDR3 totals 14 residues. The trim removed 7 bases at V and 7 bases at J, leaving 9 bases unmatched. Per the germline V gene, CDR1 is MNHEY and CDR2 is SMNVEV (reference sequence). CDR3 bases: TGTGCCAGCAAAAGGGACAGGGCTATGAATACGCAGTATTTT. Translated: CASKRDRAMNTQYF.

This chain connects TRBV7-2 to TRBJ2-1; TRBD1 is a possible D gene (6 bases). The length of the CDR3 is 16 residues. Germline V CDR1 and CDR2: SGHTA, FQGNSA. The V gene lost 6 bases and the J gene lost 10 bases, with 25 bases spanning the gap. The chain's CDR3 is CASRISGLQEGVEQFF. For the CDR3, the DNA is TGTGCCAGCAGGATTTCGGGCTTGCAAGAGGGGGTAGAGCAGTTCTTC.

The rearrangement links TRBV10-2 to TRBJ2-1; the D gene is possibly TRBD1 (6 bases). V lost 6 bases and J 7 bases, leaving 19 bases between the germline ends. From germline, CDR1 is WSHSY and CDR2 SAAADI. The CDR3 contains 15 residues. CDR3: CASRVQGILNNEQFF. The CDR3 nucleotides read TGCGCCAGCAGAGTACAGGGTATTTTAAATAATGAGCAGTTCTTC.

CDR3 amino acids: CASKREYYGYTF. The CDR3 DNA is TGTGCCAGCAAGAGGGAATACTATGGCTACACCTTC. The rearrangement joins TRBV28 to TRBJ1-2; D remains unclear. V lost 7 bases to trimming and J lost 3 bases, with 9 bases between them. The CDR3 extends over 12 amino acids. Germline V lookup: CDR1 MDHEN, CDR2 SYDVKM.

The rearrangement joins TRBV6-6 to TRBJ2-5; TRBD1 matches at 7 bases. This CDR3 comprises 14 residues. CDR1 MNHNY and CDR2 SVGAGI come from the germline V gene (reference sequence). Trimming removed 5 bases from V and 7 bases from J; junction bases left unmatched: 10. CDR3 in amino acids: CASSHPGQKATQYF. The CDR3 DNA reads as TGTGCCAGCAGTCATCCGGGACAGAAAGCGACCCAGTACTTC.

This clone was counted a few times. The V gene is TRBV5-5, the J gene TRBJ2-3, with 7 bases aligning to TRBD1. V shed 5 bases, J shed 2 bases, and the junction held 8 bases outside the gene matches. Germline values: CDR1 SGHKS, CDR2 YYEKEE (reference sequence). The CDR3 is made up of 15 amino acids. CDR3 region: CASRPQGPITDTQYF. As DNA, the CDR3 is TGTGCCAGCAGACCACAGGGGCCCATCACAGATACGCAGTATTTT.

The rearrangement links TRBV5-5 to TRBJ2-5, with 14 bases aligning to TRBD2. The germline CDR1 and CDR2 sequences are SGHKS and YYEKEE (reference sequence). V shed 2 bases and J 1 base; nucleotides not matched to a gene: 10. The CDR3 spans 19 residues. CDR3 DNA: TGTGCCAGCAGCTTCAGTATCGGGACTAGCGGGAGAAGCCAAGAGACCCAGTACTTC. Translating it yields CASSFSIGTSGRSQETQYF. Variable domain in full (rest from reference TRBV5-5 and TRBJ2-5): DAGVTQSPTHLIKTRGQQVTLRCSPISGHKSVSWYQQVLGQGPQFIFQYYEKEERGRGNFPDRFSARQFPNYSSELNVNALLLGDSALYLCASSFSIGTSGRSQETQYFGPGTRLLVL.

The chain carries TRBV28 and TRBJ1-4; D is unresolved. Trimming shortened V by 7 bases and J by 7 bases, and 13 bases separated the two germline ends. Looked up from germline, CDR1 is MDHEN and CDR2 is SYDVKM. The CDR3 sequence is 13 residues long. As DNA, the CDR3 is TGTGCCAGCACTCTCCCCCGTAGTGAAAAACTGTTTTTT. Amino acid sequence: CASTLPRSEKLFF.